This T cell receptor beta chain comes out of a study of T cells in Graves' hyperthyroidism and ophthalmopathy. This clonotype was observed at least ten times. The junction shows a germline mismatch at one end, possibly a read error. Template material for amplifying TCR beta CDR3 regions consisted of RNA transcripts. Primed by the HTBI set, a first-round RT-PCR was run on the TCR CDR3. MiXCR, applied by TCRdb to the multiplex PCR reads, yields one record per CDR3 protein. The sample records approximately 400,000 distinct CDR3 sequences, approximately 15% being singletons. The CDR3 totals 15 residues. Germline CDR1 is SNHLY and CDR2 is FYNNEI.

The sample comprised blood. The chain employs TRBV2 and TRBJ1-4; tentative D call: TRBD1 (6 bases). The TCR originated in a woman between 18 and 30 years old with Graves' hyperthyroidism. CDR3 nucleotide sequence: TGTGCCAGCAGGGAAGGACAGCTGGATGGTGAAAAACTGTTTTTT. Translated: CASREGQLDGEKLFF.